The next 30 T cell receptor beta chains were all read from a single sample in a study of spatial heterogeneity in lung cancer. Each CDR3 protein is one row after TCRdb ran MiXCR on the 5' RACE reads. The repertoire holds roughly 38,000 distinct CDR3 sequences, with approximately 3.1% as singletons. The time point is: sample taken at primary tumor resection. This specimen consisted of normal lung tissue next to the tumor, obtained at surgery. All receptors derive from a male donor with early-stage non-small cell lung cancer.

The sample holds a few counts of this clonotype. The gene calls are TRBV20-1 and TRBJ1-4; 10 bases agree with TRBD1. The CDR3 is 13 amino acids. With V trimmed by 4 bases and J by 11 bases, 7 bases remained unmatched. CDR1 and CDR2 (germline): DFQATT, SNEGSKA (reference sequence). The CDR3 loop is CSAIEDRGIKLFF. The CDR3 region has the DNA TGCAGTGCTATTGAGGACAGGGGGATTAAACTGTTTTTT.

This clonotype was recorded at least ten times. This chain joins TRBV28 and TRBJ1-6; D not resolved. Germline V gene sequence: CDR1 MDHEN, CDR2 SYDVKM. CDR3 length: 14 amino acids. Trimming took off 3 bases at V and 10 bases at J, with 13 bases between the two ends. The CDR3 here is CASSLAALSSPLHF. In DNA, the CDR3 is TGTGCCAGCAGTTTGGCCGCGTTAAGCTCACCCCTCCACTTT.

The table lists this clonotype with many counts. The genes are TRBV7-9 and TRBJ2-3; 7 bases agree with TRBD2. The germline V gene encodes CDR1 SEHNR and CDR2 FQNEAQ (reference sequence). J gave up 1 base and V 5 bases, and 6 bases lay outside the gene matches. The CDR3 length is 15 residues. CDR3 region: CASSLSGDGTDTQYF. The DNA for the CDR3 is TGTGCCAGCAGCCTCAGCGGGGACGGCACAGATACGCAGTATTTT.

This clonotype was seen repeatedly, ten times or more. The chain couples TRBV6-6 to TRBJ2-3; 12 bases fit TRBD2. The CDR3 is 15 amino acids. CDR1 is MNHNY, CDR2 SVGAGI, per germline (reference sequence). J lost 5 bases, V lost 2 bases, and 2 bases had no gene match. The CDR3 spells CASSYTSGGQDTQYF. CDR3 DNA sequence: TGTGCCAGCAGTTACACTAGCGGGGGGCAAGATACGCAGTATTTT.

This clonotype was recorded many times. In DNA, the CDR3 is TGTGCCAGCAGCTTGGGGGGGAGGACAGATACGCAGTATTTT. Translated: CASSLGGRTDTQYF. The chain is built from TRBV7-2 and TRBJ2-3; 7 bases agree with TRBD2. Trimming at V came to 3 bases and at J to 3 bases, leaving 3 bases not matched to a gene. Germline V gene sequence: CDR1 SGHTA, CDR2 FQGNSA. The CDR3 is made up of 14 amino acids.

The chain employs TRBV2 and TRBJ2-1, with D uncertain. Germline V gene sequence: CDR1 SNHLY, CDR2 FYNNEI. There are 13 residues in the CDR3. Deletions cut 8 bases from V and 2 bases from J, with 10 bases between. Here the CDR3 reads CASCLSPYNEQFF. The CDR3 nucleotides are TGTGCCAGCTGCCTCAGCCCCTACAATGAGCAGTTCTTC.

The sample holds many counts of this clonotype. For the CDR3, the DNA is TGTGCCAGCCACCCGGGACAGGTACAACAGCCCCAGCATTTT. This codes for CASHPGQVQQPQHF. The chain employs TRBV6-2 or TRBV6-3 and TRBJ1-5, with 8 nucleotides matching TRBD1. After removal of 8 bases from V and 7 bases from J, the junction contained 10 bases not matched to a gene. CDR1 MNHEY and CDR2 SVGEGT come from the germline V gene. The CDR3 sequence is 14 residues long.

Many counts were recorded for this clonotype. The rearrangement uses TRBV4-1 and TRBJ1-5, with 9 bases aligning to TRBD1. The CDR3 extends over 15 amino acids. V shed 0 bases and J 6 bases; nucleotides not matched to a gene: 3. Germline loops: CDR1 MGHRA, CDR2 YSYEKL. DNA of the CDR3: TGCGCCAGCAGCCAAGATGGGACAGGGTTTCAGCCCCAGCATTTT. Its translation is CASSQDGTGFQPQHF.

This clonotype was recorded many times. The chain is built from TRBV5-6 and TRBJ2-7; the match to TRBD1 covers 7 bases. The trim removed 0 bases at V and 3 bases at J, leaving 9 bases unmatched. The CDR3 totals 16 residues. Germline V lookup: CDR1 SGHDT, CDR2 YYEEEE. The chain's CDR3 is CASSLGPGQTFYEQYF. The CDR3 bases are TGTGCCAGCAGCTTGGGGCCGGGACAGACTTTCTACGAGCAGTACTTC. The variable domain in full, with the rest retrieved from reference TRBV5-6 and TRBJ2-7, is DAGVTQSPTHLIKTRGQQVTLRCSPKSGHDTVSWYQQALGQGPQFIFQYYEEEERQRGNFPDRFSGHQFPNYSSELNVNALLLGDSALYLCASSLGPGQTFYEQYFGPGTRLTVT.

The table lists this clonotype with many counts. The rearrangement uses TRBV21-1 and TRBJ1-1; TRBD1, as called in the table, went unchecked against the DNA. TRBV21-1 constitutes a pseudogene. CDR3 length equals 17 residues. This CDR3 is CASSFPAEDRANTEAFF. CDR3 DNA: TGTGCCAGCAGCTTTCCGGCTGAGGACAGGGCGAACACTGAAGCTTTCTTT.

This clonotype was counted between two and nine times. The J gene is TRBJ1-2, the V gene TRBV6-6; D is undetermined. Germline V gene lookup returns CDR1 MNHNY and CDR2 SVGAGI (reference sequence). The CDR3 totals 15 residues. V was shortened by 2 bases and J by 0 bases, with 10 bases between the two germline ends. The CDR3 nucleotides read TGTGCCAGCAGTTACAGCATGGAGCCTAACTATGGCTACACCTTC. Amino acids: CASSYSMEPNYGYTF.

This clonotype was counted many times. The rearrangement links TRBV6-5 to TRBJ2-5; D is ambiguous. Trimming removed 7 bases at V and 1 base at J, with 7 bases between. CDR3 length: 12 amino acids. Germline CDR1 reads MNHEY; CDR2 reads SVGAGI. CDR3 sequence (DNA): TGTGCCAGCAAGAAGGGCCAAGAGACCCAGTACTTC. Its protein is CASKKGQETQYF.

Many counts were recorded for this clonotype. This chain uses TRBV28 with TRBJ2-2; D ambiguous. Trimming removed 6 bases from V and 1 base from J, with 15 bases in between. In germline, CDR1 is MDHEN, CDR2 SYDVKM. The CDR3 extends over 16 amino acids. CDR3 residues: CASSPSRTGNTGELFF. The CDR3 DNA reads as TGTGCCAGCAGCCCAAGCAGGACCGGGAACACCGGGGAGCTGTTTTTT.

This clonotype was detected many times. This chain links TRBV9 with TRBJ2-3, with 8 bases that match TRBD2. With V trimmed by 3 bases and J by 2 bases, 5 bases remained unmatched. Per the germline V gene, CDR1 is SGDLS and CDR2 is YYNGEE. The CDR3 sequence is 15 residues long. CDR3 sequence: CASSATSGYTDTQYF. CDR3 nucleotides: TGTGCCAGCAGCGCAACTAGCGGCTACACAGATACGCAGTATTTT.

This clonotype has at least ten counts. The chain couples TRBV18 to TRBJ1-2; D unclear. V gave up 3 bases and J gave up 8 bases, with 13 bases separating them. Per germline, CDR1 KGHSH and CDR2 LQKENI. The CDR3 is made up of 13 amino acids. The CDR3 DNA is TGTGCCAGCTCACCGGAAGGGAATAAAGGCTACACCTTC. Translated: CASSPEGNKGYTF. Based on the CDR3 plus reference TRBV18 and TRBJ1-2, the full variable domain is NAGVMQNPRHLVRRRGQEARLRCSPMKGHSHVYWYRQLPEEGLKFMVYLQKENIIDESGMPKERFSAEFPKEGPSILRIQQVVRGDSAAYFCASSPEGNKGYTFGSGTRLTVV.

This clonotype appeared many times. This chain joins TRBV12-5 and TRBJ1-1; D gene uncertain. CDR1 is LGHNT, CDR2 FRNRAP, per germline. V lost 6 bases and J lost 11, with 16 bases in between. The CDR3 loop spans 12 amino acids. CDR3 loop: CASGPGGGWAFF. CDR3 nucleotides: TGTGCTAGTGGGCCCGGAGGCGGGTGGGCTTTCTTT.

This clonotype was seen repeatedly, ten times or more. This chain connects TRBV6-2 or TRBV6-3 to TRBJ2-2; 7 bases are shared with TRBD2. The CDR3 totals 12 residues. Trimming took 4 bases from V and 9 from J; bases not matched to a gene: 2. The germline gives CDR1 MNHEY, CDR2 SVGEGT. CDR3 in amino acids: CASSLGGRELFF. The CDR3 DNA sequence: TGTGCCAGCAGTTTGGGGGGGAGGGAGCTGTTTTTT.

This clonotype has at least ten counts. V gene TRBV12-3 or TRBV12-4 combines with J gene TRBJ2-2, with 7 bases aligning to TRBD2. This CDR3 is 16 amino acids long. Trimming took 6 bases from V and 5 from J; bases not matched to a gene: 12. CDR3 coding DNA: TGTGCCAGCAGCCCCTTGAGTGGCGGGAGAACCGGGGAGCTGTTTTTT. Its translation: CASSPLSGGRTGELFF.

This clonotype was observed at least ten times. V is TRBV2 and J is TRBJ2-3; 11 nucleotides match TRBD2. The J segment lost 2 bases and the V segment lost 6 bases, leaving 7 bases of the junction unmatched. Germline V gene lookup returns CDR1 SNHLY and CDR2 FYNNEI. The CDR3 consists of 16 residues. CDR3 in DNA: TGTGCCAGCAGGCCGGGACTAGCGGCTTTCACAGATACGCAGTATTTT. Amino acids: CASRPGLAAFTDTQYF.

This clonotype was found many times. V gene TRBV27 combines with J gene TRBJ1-1, with 9 bases matching TRBD1. This CDR3 is 15 amino acids long. The V and J ends lost 8 bases and 3 bases, in that order; junction bases with no gene match: 10. CDR1 and CDR2 (germline): MNHEY, SMNVEV (reference sequence). CDR3 loop: CASRRDRDFDTEAFF. Written as DNA, the CDR3 is TGTGCCAGCCGACGGGACAGGGATTTTGACACTGAAGCTTTCTTT.

The rearrangement joins TRBV7-9 to TRBJ2-3; 7 nucleotides agree with TRBD2. V gave up 5 bases and J gave up 4 bases; unmatched junction bases: 9. CDR3 size: 15 residues. The germline V gene has CDR1 SEHNR and CDR2 FQNEAQ (reference sequence). In DNA form, the CDR3 reads TGTGCCAGCAGCCCCTCCGGCCTAGCGGCAGATACGCAGTATTTT. Translating gives CASSPSGLAADTQYF.

The sample holds many counts of this clonotype. The J gene is TRBJ1-5, the V gene TRBV7-2, with no clear D. Germline CDR1 reads SGHTA; CDR2 reads FQGNSA. Trimming left V 4 bases short and J 9 bases short, with 13 bases between. The CDR3 is made up of 13 amino acids. The CDR3 DNA reads as TGTGCCAGCAGCTCCCCTGGCGGATTGCCCCAGCATTTT. This sequence encodes CASSSPGGLPQHF.

This clonotype has a count of ten or more. The chain uses TRBV12-3 or TRBV12-4 and TRBJ2-5; D not certain. CDR3 length equals 12 residues. The germline V and J ends were trimmed by 2 bases and 7 bases, with 8 bases remaining between them. Here the CDR3 reads CASSLRVWTQYF. In DNA form, the CDR3 reads TGTGCCAGCAGTTTAAGAGTTTGGACCCAGTACTTC.

This clonotype was recorded many times. The CDR3 reads CSARSVTYEQYF. The CDR3 coding sequence is TGCAGTGCTAGGTCAGTCACCTACGAGCAGTACTTC. The chain joins TRBV20-1 to TRBJ2-7; no clear D gene. Germline CDR1 and CDR2: DFQATT and SNEGSKA (reference sequence). The length of the CDR3 is 12 residues. V was trimmed by 3 bases and J by 2 bases, leaving 8 bases between them.

This clonotype was counted at least ten times. The chain joins TRBV20-1 to TRBJ2-7; TRBD1 might be the D (6 bases). Germline CDR1 is DFQATT and CDR2 is SNEGSKA (reference sequence). The V end lost 8 bases, the J end lost 2 bases, and 10 bases lay between the germline ends. The CDR3 has 11 amino acids. CDR3 bases: TGCAGTACCGGGACACCCTACGAGCAGTACTTC. It is translated as CSTGTPYEQYF.

This clonotype was picked up many times. The chain carries TRBV12-3 or TRBV12-4 and TRBJ1-5; D unresolved. The CDR3 is made up of 12 amino acids. The V and J ends lost 4 bases and 4 bases respectively, with 5 bases between them. The CDR3 loop reads CASSSNNQPQHF. In nucleotides, the CDR3 is TGTGCCAGCAGTTCCAATAATCAGCCCCAGCATTTT.

This clonotype occurred many times. The CDR3 bases are TGTGCCAGCAGCTCAACCTCGGAGGGACCCACAGATACGCAGTATTTT. Encoded protein: CASSSTSEGPTDTQYF. This chain connects TRBV3-1 to TRBJ2-3, with TRBD2 as a possible D gene (6 bases). This CDR3 comprises 16 residues. CDR1 and CDR2 (germline): LGHDT, YNNKEL (reference sequence). V lost 5 bases and J lost 2, with 17 bases in between.

This clonotype was counted many times. This chain connects TRBV29-1 to TRBJ1-1; D gene uncertain. This CDR3 is 13 amino acids long. Germline V gene sequence: CDR1 SQVTM, CDR2 ANQGSEA. V gave up 4 bases and J gave up 3 bases, with 12 bases separating them. The CDR3 region has the DNA TGCAGCGTTGGTGCGGGTCGGGACACTGAAGCTTTCTTT. It is translated as CSVGAGRDTEAFF. The full variable domain, its missing parts supplied by reference TRBV29-1 and TRBJ1-1, is SAVISQKPSRDICQRGTSLTIQCQVDSQVTMMFWYRQQPGQSLTLIATANQGSEATYESGFVIDKFPISRPNLTFSTLTVSNMSPEDSSIYLCSVGAGRDTEAFFGQGTRLTVV.

This clonotype was seen ten or more times. This chain joins TRBV20-1 and TRBJ1-1; D gene ambiguous. V was shortened by 6 bases and J by 1 base, with 12 bases between the two germline ends. CDR3 size: 13 residues. Germline CDR1 and CDR2: DFQATT and SNEGSKA (reference sequence). This chain's CDR3 is CSAPRAENTEAFF. Written as DNA, the CDR3 is TGCAGTGCCCCTAGGGCTGAGAACACTGAAGCTTTCTTT.

The sample holds many counts of this clonotype. CDR3 amino acids: CASSPGRGETQYF. The CDR3 region has the DNA TGTGCCAGCTCACCGGGCAGGGGAGAGACCCAGTACTTC. This chain uses TRBV18 with TRBJ2-5, with D perhaps matching TRBD1 (6 bases). Germline CDR1 reads KGHSH; CDR2 reads LQKENI. The ends were cut back, 3 bases at V and 4 bases at J, with 9 bases in the middle. This CDR3 spans 13 amino acids.